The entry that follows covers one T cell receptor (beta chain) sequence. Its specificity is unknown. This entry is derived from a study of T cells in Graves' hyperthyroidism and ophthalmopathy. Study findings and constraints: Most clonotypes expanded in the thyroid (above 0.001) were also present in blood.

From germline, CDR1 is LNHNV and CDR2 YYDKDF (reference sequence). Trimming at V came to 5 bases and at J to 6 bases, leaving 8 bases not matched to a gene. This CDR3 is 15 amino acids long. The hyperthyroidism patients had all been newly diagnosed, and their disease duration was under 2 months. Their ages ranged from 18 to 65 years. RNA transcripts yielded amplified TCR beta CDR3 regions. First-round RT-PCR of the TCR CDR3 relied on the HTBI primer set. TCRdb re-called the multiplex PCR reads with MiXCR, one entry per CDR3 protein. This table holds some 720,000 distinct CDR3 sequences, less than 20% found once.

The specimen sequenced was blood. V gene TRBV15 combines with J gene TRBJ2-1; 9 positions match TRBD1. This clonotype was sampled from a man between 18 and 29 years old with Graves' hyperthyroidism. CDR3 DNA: TGTGCCACCAGCTTAGGGGACAGGGCATTCAATGAGCAGTTCTTC. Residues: CATSLGDRAFNEQFF.